This record covers a single TCR beta chain. What it recognizes is unknown. The sample originates from a study of T cell clonotyping in hematopoietic cell transplantation. Study-level results: Recipient TCR diversity dropped after transplant; expanded clonotypes rose from day 30 to 180. Broader posttransplant TCR repertoire diversity was predicted by graft donor and pretransplant recipient Inverse Simpson Index values.

TCRdb's copy holds only in-frame clones and misses some; the assay was immunoSEQ multiplex PCR. In the table there are 10,000 to 15,000 clones, just under 95% of which are singletons. Germline CDR1 reads MNHEY; CDR2 reads SVGAGI. The CDR3 has 15 amino acids. Germline trimming cut 4 bases from V and 6 bases from J; bases unmatched to any gene: 8. The chain is built from TRBV6-5 and TRBJ1-1; 10 bases are a match to TRBD1. Sequenced here: PBMCs, sampled 100 days after allogeneic stem cell transplant. This sequence originates from a female patient aged 50-59 years who had an allogeneic stem cell transplant from an unrelated donor, so the T cells may come from the graft donor. Some clones in this sample may be carry-over from other donors' samples. The CDR3 nucleotides read TGTGCCAGCAGTTCCTCGGGACAGGGGTTTGCTGAAGCTTTCTTT. This translates into CASSSSGQGFAEAFF.